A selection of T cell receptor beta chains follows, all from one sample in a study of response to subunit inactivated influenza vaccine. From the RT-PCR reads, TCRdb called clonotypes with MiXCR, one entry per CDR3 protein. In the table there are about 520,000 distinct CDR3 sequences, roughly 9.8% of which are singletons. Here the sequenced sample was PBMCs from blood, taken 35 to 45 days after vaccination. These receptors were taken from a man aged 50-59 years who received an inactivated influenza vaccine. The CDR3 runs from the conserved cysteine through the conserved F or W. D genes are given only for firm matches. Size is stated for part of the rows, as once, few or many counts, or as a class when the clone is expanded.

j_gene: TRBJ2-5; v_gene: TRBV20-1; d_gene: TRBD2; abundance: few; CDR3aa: CSAIKPGLAGPNQETRYF; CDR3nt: TGCAGTGCTATAAAACCGGGACTAGCGGGACCAAACCAAGAGACCCGGTACTTC
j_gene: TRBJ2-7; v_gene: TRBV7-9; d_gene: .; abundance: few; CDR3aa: CASSYDPQYEQYF; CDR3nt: TGTGCCAGCAGCTACGATCCACAGTACGAGCAGTACTTC
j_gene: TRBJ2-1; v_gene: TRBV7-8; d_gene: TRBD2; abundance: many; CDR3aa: CASSRGLAADYNEQFF; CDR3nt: TGTGCCAGCAGCAGAGGACTAGCGGCCGATTACAATGAGCAGTTCTTC
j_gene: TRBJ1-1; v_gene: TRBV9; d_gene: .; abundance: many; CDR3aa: CASSVALTPPNTEAFF; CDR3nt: TGTGCCAGCAGCGTAGCCCTAACTCCGCCGAACACTGAAGCTTTCTTT
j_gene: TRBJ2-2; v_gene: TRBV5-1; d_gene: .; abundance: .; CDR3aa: CASSYSGRVFPTFTGELFF; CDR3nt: TGCGCCAGCAGCTATTCCGGACGCGTTTTCCCTACGTTCACCGGGGAGCTGTTTTTT
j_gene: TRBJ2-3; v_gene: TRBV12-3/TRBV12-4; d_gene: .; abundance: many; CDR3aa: CASRTTPQLDTQYF; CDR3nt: TGTGCCAGCAGGACGACCCCCCAATTAGATACGCAGTATTTT
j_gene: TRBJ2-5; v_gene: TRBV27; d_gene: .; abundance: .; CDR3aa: CASSSFPPTVETQYF; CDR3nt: TGTGCCAGCAGTTCATTCCCCCCGACAGTGGAGACCCAGTACTTC
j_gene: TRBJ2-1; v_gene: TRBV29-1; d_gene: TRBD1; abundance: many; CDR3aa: CSVIGTGWTGAYNEQFF; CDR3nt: TGCAGCGTTATAGGCACGGGGTGGACAGGGGCCTACAATGAGCAGTTCTTC
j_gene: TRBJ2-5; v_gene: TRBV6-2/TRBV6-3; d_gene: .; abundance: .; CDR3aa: CASGWSGTQYF; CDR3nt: TGTGCCTCCGGGTGGTCGGGGACCCAGTACTTC
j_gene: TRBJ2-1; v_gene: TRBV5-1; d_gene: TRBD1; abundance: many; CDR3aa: CASTTGRDRVSNEQFF; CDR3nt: TGCGCCAGCACCACCGGCCGGGACAGGGTTTCCAATGAGCAGTTCTTC
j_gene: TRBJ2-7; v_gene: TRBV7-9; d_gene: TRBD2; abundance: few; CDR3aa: CASSFGRGDRPYEQYF; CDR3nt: TGTGCCAGCAGCTTCGGACGGGGGGACCGACCCTACGAGCAGTACTTC
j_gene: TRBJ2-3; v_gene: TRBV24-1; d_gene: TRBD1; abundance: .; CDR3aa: CATSDPGTALDTQYF; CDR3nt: TGTGCCACCAGTGATCCCGGGACAGCCTTAGATACGCAGTATTTT
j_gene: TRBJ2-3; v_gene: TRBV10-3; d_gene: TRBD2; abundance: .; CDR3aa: CAISLAGGDTDTQYF; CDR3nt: TGTGCCATCAGTCTAGCGGGGGGCGACACAGATACGCAGTATTTT
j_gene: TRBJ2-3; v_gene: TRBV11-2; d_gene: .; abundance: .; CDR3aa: CASSLSPADTQYF; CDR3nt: TGTGCCAGCAGCCTCTCTCCGGCAGATACGCAGTATTTT